One sample yielded the 9 T cell receptor beta chains listed below, sequenced in a study of cytomegalovirus exposure and HLA in healthy donors. The study ran its PCR with 60 Vbeta and 13 Jbeta primers. Produced via immunoSEQ multiplex PCR; TCRdb's table is partial and in-frame only. The sample carries some 70,000 clones, approximately 88% recorded once. The sample was PBMCs. The receptors shown here come from a woman aged 45-60 years in good health and CMV-seronegative.

The rearrangement uses TRBV5-1 and TRBJ2-7; 7 bases agree with TRBD2. Trimming removed 2 bases from V and 5 bases from J; junction bases left unmatched: 7. The CDR3 has 14 amino acids. Germline CDR1 and CDR2: SGHRS and YFSETQ. CDR3 sequence: CASSFGLVRDEQYF. In nucleotides, the CDR3 is TGCGCCAGCAGCTTCGGACTAGTCAGGGACGAGCAGTACTTC.

The rearrangement links TRBV19 to TRBJ1-2; maybe TRBD1 (6 bases). V shed 3 bases and J shed 4 bases, with 15 bases lying between them. Germline CDR1 reads LNHDA; CDR2 reads SQIVND (reference sequence). The CDR3 length is 15 residues. The DNA for the CDR3 is TGTGCCAGTAGTATTTCCGGGACAAGTTTCTATGGCTACACCTTC. Encoded protein: CASSISGTSFYGYTF.

The chain recombines TRBV7-3 with TRBJ2-3; 9 bases map to TRBD2. V lost 3 bases to trimming and J lost 3 bases; unmatched junction nucleotides: 10. CDR3 size: 17 residues. Germline CDR1 SGHTA, CDR2 FQGTGA. DNA of the CDR3: TGTGCCAGCAGCTTTTTATCGGCGGGGGGGCGTACAGATACGCAGTATTTT. The encoded protein is CASSFLSAGGRTDTQYF.

The chain recombines TRBV11-3 with TRBJ2-1, with 8 bases matching TRBD2. There are 17 residues in the CDR3. The J segment lost 0 bases and the V segment lost 3 bases, leaving 7 bases of the junction unmatched. Germline assignment: CDR1 SGHNT and CDR2 YENEEA. The CDR3 reads CASSFRSGGSSYNEQFF. DNA of the CDR3: TGTGCCAGCAGCTTTAGAAGCGGGGGAAGCTCCTACAATGAGCAGTTCTTC.

The rearrangement uses TRBV7-9 and TRBJ1-5; D remains unclear. Trimming left V 2 bases short and J 2 bases short, with 10 bases between. The CDR3 length is 15 residues. The germline CDR1 and CDR2 sequences are SEHNR and FQNEAQ (reference sequence). In DNA form, the CDR3 reads TGTGCCAGCAGCTTAAACGCCCCGGGCAATCAGCCCCAGCATTTT. It translates to CASSLNAPGNQPQHF.

The rearrangement uses TRBV2 and TRBJ1-4, with D maybe TRBD1 (5 bases). The CDR3 runs 14 residues. The V end lost 4 bases, the J end lost 7 bases, and 13 bases lay between the germline ends. CDR1 is SNHLY, CDR2 FYNNEI, per germline. As DNA, the CDR3 is TGTGCCAGCAGTGTGGCGGGGCAAGGTGAAAAACTGTTTTTT. It is translated as CASSVAGQGEKLFF.

The DNA for the CDR3 is TGTGCCAGCAGTGAATACGAAAAGAGACTGTTTTTT. Its translation: CASSEYEKRLFF. The chain recombines TRBV25-1 with TRBJ1-4; D remains unclear. Germline loops: CDR1 MGHDK, CDR2 SYGVNS. This CDR3 has 12 amino acids. V gave up 0 bases and J gave up 13 bases, with 9 bases separating them.

The rearrangement joins TRBV7-9 to TRBJ2-2; TRBD2 agrees at 8 bases. The germline V gene has CDR1 SEHNR and CDR2 FQNEAQ (reference sequence). V lost 8 bases to trimming and J lost 0 bases; unmatched junction nucleotides: 5. CDR3 size: 15 residues. CDR3 DNA: TGTGCCAGCGGTTCGGGACTAGCGAACACCGGGGAGCTGTTTTTT. It translates to CASGSGLANTGELFF. Supplemented by reference TRBV7-9 and TRBJ2-2, the full variable domain reads DTGVSQNPRHKITKRGQNVTFRCDPISEHNRLYWYRQTLGQGPEFLTYFQNEAQLEKSRLLSDRFSAERPKGSFSTLEIQRTEQGDSAMYLCASGSGLANTGELFFGEGSRLTVL.

The V and J genes are TRBV2 and TRBJ1-1; a possible D gene is TRBD1 (5 bases). Germline lookup yields CDR1 SNHLY and CDR2 FYNNEI. The V gene lost 2 bases and the J gene lost 5 bases, with 12 bases spanning the gap. There are 14 residues in the CDR3. CDR3 loop: CASSEIRGGTEAFF. Here the CDR3 DNA reads TGTGCCAGCAGTGAAATACGTGGGGGGACTGAAGCTTTCTTT. The full variable domain, in which reference TRBV2 and TRBJ1-1 provide the parts outside the CDR3, is EPEVTQTPSHQVTQMGQEVILRCVPISNHLYFYWYRQILGQKVEFLVSFYNNEISEKSEIFDDQFSVERPDGSNFTLKIRSTKLEDSAMYFCASSEIRGGTEAFFGQGTRLTVV.